The 29 T cell receptor beta chains presented below share a single source sample, sequenced in a study of shared clonotypes between healthy human individuals. TCRdb's copy holds only in-frame clones and misses some; the assay was immunoSEQ multiplex PCR. Among some 2,100,000 clones, approximately 96% were seen once, and the ten largest hold roughly 0.13%. The sequenced sample consisted of naive CD4+ T cells sorted from blood. Subset here: CD45RA+ positively selected. These receptors were obtained from a man aged 18 to 30 in good health.

The CDR3 sequence: CAWVTGLAREAFF. CDR3 in DNA: TGTGCCTGGGTGACAGGATTGGCTCGTGAAGCTTTCTTT. The J gene is TRBJ1-1, the V gene TRBV30, with D perhaps TRBD1 (6 bases). CDR3 size: 13 residues. Between the trimmed V and J ends, which lost 5 bases and 7 bases, there was a span of 17 bases. The germline V gene has CDR1 GTSNPN and CDR2 SVGIG (reference sequence).

The chain joins TRBV7-9 to TRBJ1-4; D possibly corresponds to TRBD1 (5 bases). Germline V gives CDR1 SEHNR, CDR2 FQNEAQ (reference sequence). The length of the CDR3 is 15 residues. The V gene lost 5 bases and the J gene lost 6 bases, with 16 bases spanning the gap. CDR3 loop: CASSAGSGKDEKLFF. The CDR3 region has the DNA TGTGCCAGCAGCGCAGGCTCAGGGAAGGATGAAAAACTGTTTTTT.

The chain has TRBV5-1 and TRBJ1-2; no clear D. V dropped 9 bases and J dropped 8 bases, with 14 bases sitting between them. This CDR3 region has 11 residues. Germline CDR1 SGHRS, CDR2 YFSETQ. The DNA for the CDR3 is TGCGCCACCGGGGATAATGAAGGCTACACCTTC. Translated, it gives CATGDNEGYTF.

The rearrangement joins TRBV11-2 to TRBJ1-1; unclear D gene. CDR3 size: 14 residues. V was cut by 3 bases and J by 1 base, with 9 bases left in between. Germline V gives CDR1 SGHAT, CDR2 FQNNGV. CDR3 bases: TGTGCCAGCAGCTTTGATCCAGGGAACACTGAAGCTTTCTTT. Encoded protein: CASSFDPGNTEAFF. The whole variable domain, remainder taken from reference TRBV11-2 and TRBJ1-1, is EAGVAQSPRYKIIEKRQSVAFWCNPISGHATLYWYQQILGQGPKLLIQFQNNGVVDDSQLPKDRFSAERLKGVDSTLKIQPAKLEDSAVYLCASSFDPGNTEAFFGQGTRLTVV.

With respect to this clone: The sample contains more than one DNA sequence encoding this CDR3. The chain couples TRBV7-2 to TRBJ1-2; D is ambiguous. Germline V gives CDR1 SGHTA, CDR2 FQGNSA. The V end lost 1 base, the J end lost 5 bases, and 8 bases lay between the germline ends. The CDR3 is 13 amino acids. The CDR3 loop reads CASSLGIGYGYTF. For the CDR3, the DNA is TGTGCCAGCAGCTTAGGTATCGGATATGGCTACACCTTC.

This rearrangement joins TRBV28 to TRBJ1-3; 9 bases are a match to TRBD1. After removal of 5 bases from V and 0 bases from J, the junction contained 5 bases not matched to a gene. The CDR3 has 16 residues. Germline lookup yields CDR1 MDHEN and CDR2 SYDVKM. The CDR3 reads CASSGVDRGSGNTIYF. The CDR3 DNA follows: TGTGCCAGCAGTGGGGTGGACAGGGGCTCTGGAAACACCATATATTTT.

The chain joins TRBV19 to TRBJ2-5, with TRBD1 as a possible D gene (6 bases). Germline loops: CDR1 LNHDA, CDR2 SQIVND (reference sequence). V shed 3 bases and J shed 5 bases, with 13 bases lying between them. This CDR3 contains 14 residues. The DNA for the CDR3 is TGTGCCAGTAGTATTCAGGGGATGGGGGAGACCCAGTACTTC. Protein product: CASSIQGMGETQYF. The full variable domain, with the rest looked up from reference TRBV19 and TRBJ2-5, is DGGITQSPKYLFRKEGQNVTLSCEQNLNHDAMYWYRQDPGQGLRLIYYSQIVNDFQKGDIAEGYSVSREKKESFPLTVTSAQKNPTAFYLCASSIQGMGETQYFGPGTRLLVL.

This sequence joins TRBV2 and TRBJ1-2; 8 bases map to TRBD1. Germline lookup yields CDR1 SNHLY and CDR2 FYNNEI. With 6 bases clipped from V and 2 bases from J, the junction kept 5 bases outside the gene matches. The CDR3 is made up of 14 amino acids. The CDR3 region is CASSRTGRNYGYTF. The CDR3 coding sequence is TGTGCCAGCAGCCGGACAGGGCGCAACTATGGCTACACCTTC.

The rearrangement uses TRBV27 and TRBJ2-7; TRBD1 or TRBD2 may be the D gene (5 bases each). CDR1 and CDR2 (germline): MNHEY, SMNVEV (reference sequence). Between the trimmed V and J ends, which lost 6 bases and 7 bases, there was a span of 13 bases. This CDR3 is built from 12 residues. CDR3 sequence: CASSLARAEQYF. For the CDR3, the DNA is TGTGCCAGCAGCCTAGCCAGGGCTGAGCAGTACTTC.

This chain links TRBV6-4 with TRBJ1-4; D is perhaps TRBD1 (5 bases). With 0 bases removed from V and 8 bases from J, the gap between germline ends came to 13 bases. This CDR3 comprises 15 residues. Germline CDR1 is MRHNA and CDR2 is SNTAGT. The DNA for the CDR3 is TGTGCCAGCAGTGACTCTGAAGGGGTAGGAGAAAAACTGTTTTTT. This encodes CASSDSEGVGEKLFF.

V and J are TRBV5-6 and TRBJ2-1; D remains ambiguous. Germline V gene sequence: CDR1 SGHDT, CDR2 YYEEEE. CDR3 length equals 12 residues. The V end lost 4 bases, the J end lost 7 bases, and 9 bases lay between the germline ends. CDR3 protein: CASSLSINEQFF. CDR3 coding DNA: TGTGCCAGCAGCCTTTCCATTAATGAGCAGTTCTTC.

Concerning this clone: Other DNA sequences within the sample encode an identical CDR3. The V call is TRBV30, the J call TRBJ2-7, with D perhaps being TRBD1 or TRBD2 (5 bases each). The CDR3 runs 13 residues. The germline V and J ends were trimmed by 0 bases and 6 bases, with 12 bases remaining between them. Germline V CDR1 and CDR2: GTSNPN, SVGIG (reference sequence). The CDR3 is CAWSVGRGGEQYF. In nucleotides, the CDR3 is TGTGCCTGGAGTGTTGGTCGTGGGGGCGAGCAGTACTTC.

The genes are TRBV5-6 and TRBJ2-7; D is possibly TRBD1 or TRBD2 (5 bases each). The V end was cut by 0 bases, the J end by 7 bases, with 14 bases between. Germline values: CDR1 SGHDT, CDR2 YYEEEE. CDR3 length: 14 residues. CDR3 protein: CASSLDTGRGEQYF. Here the CDR3 DNA reads TGTGCCAGCAGCTTGGACACAGGCCGAGGGGAGCAGTACTTC.

This rearrangement joins TRBV30 to TRBJ2-1; 8 nucleotides agree with TRBD2. The CDR3 totals 12 residues. The germline gives CDR1 GTSNPN, CDR2 SVGIG (reference sequence). V gave up 5 bases and J gave up 5 bases; unmatched junction bases: 2. The CDR3 region is CAWGGLDNEQFF. CDR3 sequence (DNA): TGTGCCTGGGGGGGACTAGACAATGAGCAGTTCTTC.

The V gene is TRBV2, the J gene TRBJ1-4; D is uncertain. The CDR3 is 14 amino acids. Per the germline V gene, CDR1 is SNHLY and CDR2 is FYNNEI. V was pared by 5 bases and J by 7 bases, with 14 bases between. In DNA form, the CDR3 reads TGTGCCAGCAGTTTTCCGGGTCCTACTGAAAAACTGTTTTTT. Translating gives CASSFPGPTEKLFF. The variable domain in full, with the rest retrieved from reference TRBV2 and TRBJ1-4, is EPEVTQTPSHQVTQMGQEVILRCVPISNHLYFYWYRQILGQKVEFLVSFYNNEISEKSEIFDDQFSVERPDGSNFTLKIRSTKLEDSAMYFCASSFPGPTEKLFFGSGTQLSVL.

This sequence joins TRBV27 and TRBJ1-6; D is undetermined. Germline CDR1 is MNHEY and CDR2 is SMNVEV (reference sequence). The CDR3 runs to 13 residues. The V gene lost 7 bases and the J gene lost 8 bases, with 12 bases spanning the gap. For the CDR3, the DNA is TGTGCCAGCAAAAGGGCACGGGATTCACCCCTCCACTTT. This translates into CASKRARDSPLHF.

This sequence joins TRBV10-2 and TRBJ2-3; tentative D call: TRBD1 (7 bases). Germline V lookup: CDR1 WSHSY, CDR2 SAAADI. The V end lost 2 bases, the J end lost 0 bases, and 12 bases lay between the germline ends. The CDR3 runs 16 residues. The CDR3 coding sequence is TGCGCCAGCAGTGAGAGGGGGCGGGGTAGCACAGATACGCAGTATTTT. Protein: CASSERGRGSTDTQYF.

The chain carries TRBV7-2 and TRBJ1-2; 9 positions agree with TRBD1. The CDR3 is made up of 14 amino acids. V dropped 4 bases and J dropped 7; count of bases not matched to a gene: 7. CDR1 is SGHTA, CDR2 FQGNSA, per germline. This chain's CDR3 is CASSSTGGSAGYTF. The CDR3 DNA reads TGTGCCAGCAGCTCGACAGGGGGGTCGGCTGGCTACACCTTC.

The rearrangement joins TRBV10-2 to TRBJ2-7, with D perhaps TRBD2 (5 bases). The CDR3 has 13 amino acids. The V end lost 4 bases, the J end lost 4 bases, and 11 bases lay between the germline ends. Germline CDR1 is WSHSY and CDR2 is SAAADI. CDR3 region: CASSGGLEYEQYF. The CDR3, as DNA: TGCGCCAGCAGTGGTGGACTCGAGTACGAGCAGTACTTC.

On this clone itself: Other nucleotide sequences from this sample produce the same CDR3. V gene TRBV13 combines with J gene TRBJ2-3, with D maybe TRBD1 (5 bases). Germline V CDR1 and CDR2: PRHDT, FYEKMQ (reference sequence). The CDR3 is made up of 15 amino acids. Trimming pared 5 bases from V and 0 bases from J, leaving 12 bases between. The CDR3 is CASSPGAGSTDTQYF. CDR3 sequence (DNA): TGTGCCAGCAGCCCTGGGGCAGGAAGCACAGATACGCAGTATTTT.

V and J are TRBV6-1 and TRBJ1-1, with TRBD1 as a possible D gene (5 bases). CDR1 is MNHNS, CDR2 SASEGT, per germline. The germline V and J ends were trimmed by 7 bases and 2 bases, with 11 bases remaining between them. This CDR3 is built from 13 residues. The CDR3, as DNA: TGTGCCAGCACTAAGGGGATTAACACTGAAGCTTTCTTT. It is translated as CASTKGINTEAFF.

This clone was counted only a few times. Other nucleotide sequences in the sample specify the same CDR3. The gene calls are TRBV5-4 and TRBJ1-2; D is possibly TRBD1 (5 bases). CDR3 length: 13 amino acids. Germline CDR1 reads SGHNT; CDR2 reads YYREEE (reference sequence). The ends were cut back, 4 bases at V and 1 base at J, with 8 bases in the middle. CDR3 sequence: CASSADSNYGYTF. The CDR3 DNA sequence: TGTGCCAGCAGCGCCGACAGTAACTATGGCTACACCTTC. Using reference TRBV5-4 and TRBJ1-2 for the parts outside the CDR3, the full variable domain is ETGVTQSPTHLIKTRGQQVTLRCSSQSGHNTVSWYQQALGQGPQFIFQYYREEENGRGNFPPRFSGLQFPNYSSELNVNALELDDSALYLCASSADSNYGYTFGSGTRLTVV.

The chain carries TRBV4-3 and TRBJ2-5; D gene unclear. V was trimmed by 0 bases and J by 7 bases, leaving 6 bases between them. The CDR3 has 12 amino acids. Germline CDR1 and CDR2: LGHNA and YSLEER. The CDR3 sequence is CASSQDWGTQYF. In nucleotides, the CDR3 is TGCGCCAGCAGCCAAGATTGGGGGACCCAGTACTTC.

The rearrangement uses TRBV5-1 and TRBJ1-1, with D perhaps TRBD1 (5 bases). V lost 4 bases and J 1 base, leaving 17 bases between the germline ends. The CDR3 contains 16 residues. Germline assignment: CDR1 SGHRS and CDR2 YFSETQ. CDR3 sequence: CASSPGVGVANTEAFF. As DNA, the CDR3 is TGCGCCAGCAGCCCGGGGGTGGGAGTTGCGAACACTGAAGCTTTCTTT.

There are a few counts of this clone. This sample includes further DNA sequences coding for the same CDR3. The genes are TRBV2 and TRBJ1-5; D remains unclear. The CDR3 has 15 amino acids. V lost 3 bases and J lost 0, with 9 bases in between. Germline lookup yields CDR1 SNHLY and CDR2 FYNNEI. CDR3 coding DNA: TGTGCCAGCAGTGACGAAGGAGATAGCAATCAGCCCCAGCATTTT. It specifies CASSDEGDSNQPQHF.

The chain is built from TRBV6-6 and TRBJ2-7, with TRBD1 matching 9 bases. Germline trimming cut 0 bases from V and 5 bases from J; bases unmatched to any gene: 8. Germline loops: CDR1 MNHNY, CDR2 SVGAGI (reference sequence). The CDR3 spans 16 residues. This chain's CDR3 is CASSYSVWTGDNEQYF. CDR3 bases: TGTGCCAGCAGTTACTCGGTGTGGACAGGGGATAACGAGCAGTACTTC.

This clone was recorded only once. Other DNA sequences within the sample encode an identical CDR3. The chain employs TRBV4-2 and TRBJ1-5; D ambiguous. This CDR3 comprises 14 residues. With 0 bases removed from V and 0 bases from J, the gap between germline ends came to 3 bases. The germline gives CDR1 LGHNA, CDR2 YNFKEQ. The CDR3 DNA is TGTGCCAGCAGCCAAGAGGGTAGCAATCAGCCCCAGCATTTT. Its translation: CASSQEGSNQPQHF.

This clone was detected only once. Other DNA sequences from this sample encode an identical CDR3 as well. The chain uses TRBV6-5 and TRBJ1-5, with 9 bases matching TRBD1. The CDR3 spans 13 residues. Losses at the gene ends were 7 bases for V and 4 bases for J; bases not matched to a gene: 2. Per germline, CDR1 MNHEY and CDR2 SVGAGI. This CDR3 reads CASKGQGNQPQHF. As DNA, the CDR3 is TGTGCCAGCAAGGGACAGGGAAATCAGCCCCAGCATTTT.

This chain connects TRBV30 to TRBJ1-1; 7 bases map to TRBD1. The CDR3 covers 13 residues. Germline-derived CDR1 and CDR2 are GTSNPN and SVGIG (reference sequence). Trimming at V came to 8 bases and at J to 4 bases, leaving 10 bases not matched to a gene. As DNA, the CDR3 is TGTGCCCGTCAGGAGACAGGGAGCACTGAAGCTTTCTTT. Its protein is CARQETGSTEAFF.